The T cell receptor (beta chain) under discussion was sequenced for a study of T-cell memory formation after mild COVID-19. Background on the study: In these data, TCR clusters were largely donor specific.

The germline CDR1 and CDR2 sequences are SGHAT and FQNNGV. V lost 2 bases and J 4 bases, leaving 12 bases between the germline ends. This CDR3 region has 14 residues. Whole-study findings and limits: Shrinking CD4+ clones were chiefly CM and EM; CD8+ ones were chiefly EMRA. CD4/CD8 balance characterized clones contracting day 15 to 85, and CD4+ skew characterized later expanders.

TCRdb redid the calling of the 5' RACE reads with MiXCR, one entry per CDR3 protein. The sample holds 300,000 to 400,000 distinct CDR3 sequences; approximately 14% are singletons and the top ten take approximately 20%. In the case of this clonotype: No antigen is known for it.

V is TRBV11-2 and J is TRBJ2-7; tentative D call: TRBD1 (5 bases). This receptor was identified in a man aged 18 to 29 who had mild COVID-19 (a few samples of this study predate the infection). Cell type and time point are not known. The sequencing input was PBMCs or a T cell subset sorted from them (not recorded which). CDR3 DNA: TGTGCCAGCAGCTTAAACAGGTTGCCTTACGAGCAGTACTTC. This translates into CASSLNRLPYEQYF.